This is a list of T cell receptor beta chains from one sample in a study of blood T cells in healthy people across ages. One entry per CDR3 protein results from TCRdb running MiXCR on the 5' RACE reads. The table has roughly 1.4 million distinct CDR3 sequences, approximately 59% seen once. Sequencing input: blood. These receptor sequences come from a man younger than 35 in good health. Each CDR3 is given with its conserved first and last residue. Fields, in order: CDR3 DNA, CDR3 protein, J gene, clone size, V gene, D gene. D genes are given only for firm matches. Rows give clone size only sometimes, using once, few, many, or a class for an expanded clone.

DNA: TGTGCCAGCAGTCCCGACGGGGCGTCCTATGGCTACACCTTC
CDR3: CASSPDGASYGYTF
J: TRBJ1-2
size: .
V: TRBV6-2/TRBV6-3
D: .

DNA: TGCAGCGGGGACAGGCTAACCCAAGGGGGCTTC
CDR3: CSGDRLTQGGF
J: TRBJ2-1
size: .
V: TRBV29-1
D: TRBD1

DNA: TGTGCCAGCAGTTACTCTCAATTTGTGGCTCGGGAAGCCTACGAGCAGTACTTC
CDR3: CASSYSQFVAREAYEQYF
J: TRBJ2-7
size: .
V: TRBV6-2/TRBV6-3
D: .

DNA: TGTGCCAGCAGTTTTCGGGGGGAGGGGGCAGAGACCCAGTACTTC
CDR3: CASSFRGEGAETQYF
J: TRBJ2-5
size: .
V: TRBV12-3/TRBV12-4
D: .

DNA: TGCGCCAGCAGTGAGGCAGGGATCGGGACCCAGTACTTC
CDR3: CASSEAGIGTQYF
J: TRBJ2-5
size: .
V: TRBV10-1
D: .

DNA: TGTGCCAGCGGGGGGGATCAGCGGGGGATCACCGGGGAGCTGTTTTTT
CDR3: CASGGDQRGITGELFF
J: TRBJ2-2
size: once
V: TRBV12-3/TRBV12-4
D: TRBD2

DNA: TGCAGTGCCAATATTAAACAGCAAGAGACCCAGTACTTC
CDR3: CSANIKQQETQYF
J: TRBJ2-5
size: .
V: TRBV20-1
D: .

DNA: TGTGCCACCTACTCCTACGAGCAGTACTTC
CDR3: CATYSYEQYF
J: TRBJ2-7
size: few
V: TRBV28
D: .

DNA: TGTGCCAGCAGCGCGGACGGGAGCTCCTACGAGCAGTACTTC
CDR3: CASSADGSSYEQYF
J: TRBJ2-7
size: few
V: TRBV5-5
D: .

DNA: TGTGCCATCAGTGATCCCAGGGCCGTTAACTATGGCTACATCTTC
CDR3: CAISDPRAVNYGYIF
J: TRBJ1-2
size: .
V: TRBV10-3
D: .

DNA: TGTGCCAGCTTCCGGGACAAGTACAATGAGCAGTTCTTC
CDR3: CASFRDKYNEQFF
J: TRBJ2-1
size: .
V: TRBV2
D: .

DNA: TGTGCCATCAAGGGACAGGGGGCTAGGTTACCAAATTCACCCCTCCACTTT
CDR3: CAIKGQGARLPNSPLHF
J: TRBJ1-6
size: .
V: TRBV10-3
D: TRBD1

DNA: TGTGCCAGCAAGCGGACTAGCGGGAGAGGGGAGCTGTTCTTC
CDR3: CASKRTSGRGELFF
J: TRBJ2-1
size: .
V: TRBV9
D: TRBD2

DNA: TGTGCCAGCAGCTTAGGTAGTCTTCTTTACGAGCAGTACTTC
CDR3: CASSLGSLLYEQYF
J: TRBJ2-7
size: few
V: TRBV7-8
D: .

DNA: TGTGCCAGTTCCTTCCCGTTACCCACAGATACGCAGTATTTT
CDR3: CASSFPLPTDTQYF
J: TRBJ2-3
size: .
V: TRBV6-1
D: .

DNA: TGCGCCAGCAGCCACCAGGGTGGATGGGAGCAGTACTTC
CDR3: CASSHQGGWEQYF
J: TRBJ2-7
size: few
V: TRBV4-1
D: .